The 19 T cell receptor beta chains in this list originate from one sample, sequenced in a study of Graves' ophthalmopathy and Graves' hyperthyroidism. Amplified TCR beta CDR3 regions were obtained using RNA transcripts as template. RT-PCR in the first round used HTBI primers; a second-round multiplex PCR followed. TCRdb called the multiplex PCR reads again in MiXCR, with one record for every CDR3 protein. This sample has around 470,000 distinct CDR3 sequences; 14% occur once, and the top ten carry 9.5% to 10%. The sample consisted of blood. The receptors derive from a woman in her twenties or thirties with Graves' ophthalmopathy.

The chain recombines TRBV6-5 with TRBJ2-7; 8 positions match TRBD2. The CDR3 runs to 15 residues. The junction had 13 bases not matched to a gene; V was cut back by 5 bases and J by 7 bases. Germline V gene sequence: CDR1 MNHEY, CDR2 SVGAGI. CDR3 loop: CASSHGGAESREQYF. CDR3 DNA sequence: TGTGCCAGCAGTCACGGGGGGGCCGAATCTAGGGAGCAGTACTTC.

This clonotype was detected ten times or more. The CDR3 DNA reads TGTGCCAGCAGTACCGACGGGAATTCACCCCTCCACTTT. This codes for CASSTDGNSPLHF. The rearrangement joins TRBV12-3 or TRBV12-4 to TRBJ1-6; D not resolved. The ends were cut back, 5 bases at V and 7 bases at J, with 9 bases in the middle. The length of the CDR3 is 13 residues.

This clonotype has at least ten counts. Compared with germline, one end of the junction differs, possibly owing to a read error. The chain uses TRBV7-2 and TRBJ2-7, with TRBD1 matching 12 bases. The CDR3 extends over 13 amino acids. Per germline, CDR1 SGHTA and CDR2 FQGNSA. This CDR3 is CASSDRDRGRVSF. The CDR3 DNA reads TGTGCCAGCAGCGATCGGGACAGGGGGCGGGTGAGCTTC. The variable domain in full, completed from reference TRBV7-2 and TRBJ2-7, reads GAGVSQSPSNKVTEKGKDVELRCDPISGHTALYWYRQSLGQGLEFLIYFQGNSAPDKSGLPSDRFSAERTGGSVSTLTIQRTQQEDSAVYLCASSDRDRGRVSFGPGTRLTVT.

This clonotype was observed at least ten times. The chain joins TRBV7-9 to TRBJ2-7, with 9 bases aligning to TRBD2. The CDR3 has 15 residues. In germline, CDR1 is SEHNR, CDR2 FQNEAQ (reference sequence). V shed 7 bases, J shed 7 bases, and the junction held 14 bases outside the gene matches. The CDR3 DNA follows: TGTGCCAGCACCCAGGGGGGAGCTCTAGCGGGGGAGCAGTACTTC. Its translation is CASTQGGALAGEQYF.

This clonotype was seen many times. The V gene is TRBV2, the J gene TRBJ2-4; a weak D match, TRBD2 (6 bases). The germline V gene encodes CDR1 SNHLY and CDR2 FYNNEI. V was clipped by 8 bases and J by 3 bases, with 11 bases between them. The CDR3 spans 13 residues. CDR3 protein: CASVAEGKNIQYF. The CDR3 DNA follows: TGTGCCAGCGTCGCGGAGGGCAAAAACATTCAGTACTTC.

Many counts were recorded for this clonotype. The chain carries TRBV19 and TRBJ1-1; D is ambiguous. V was cut by 5 bases and J by 0 bases, with 13 bases left in between. The germline CDR1 and CDR2 sequences are LNHDA and SQIVND (reference sequence). The CDR3 runs to 15 residues. The CDR3 spells CASSFRVDMNTEAFF. DNA of the CDR3: TGTGCCAGTAGTTTCAGAGTCGATATGAACACTGAAGCTTTCTTT.

Ten or more counts support this clonotype. The chain uses TRBV5-5 and TRBJ2-5; 8 nucleotides agree with TRBD2. V shed 3 bases, J shed 5 bases, and the junction held 15 bases outside the gene matches. The CDR3 extends over 17 amino acids. Germline assignment: CDR1 SGHKS and CDR2 YYEKEE (reference sequence). In DNA form, the CDR3 reads TGTGCCAGCAGCTCCTTTTCCCGCGGGGGGTCCTTGGAGACCCAGTACTTC. Residues: CASSSFSRGGSLETQYF.

J is TRBJ1-2 and V is TRBV6-1; 8 bases map to TRBD1. The CDR3 consists of 12 residues. V lost 6 bases, J lost 8 bases, and 5 bases stayed unmatched. The V gene's germline CDR1 is MNHNS and CDR2 SASEGT. For the CDR3, the DNA is TGTGCCAGCAGCCGGACAGGGTTGGGCTACACCTTC. It translates to CASSRTGLGYTF.

The genes are TRBV29-1 and TRBJ2-7, with a weak D call TRBD1 (6 bases). Looked up from germline, CDR1 is SQVTM and CDR2 is ANQGSEA. The CDR3 totals 12 residues. Between the trimmed V and J ends, which lost 7 bases and 4 bases, there was a span of 14 bases. CDR3 nucleotides: TGCAGCGCAGTGACAGGTGCATACGAGCAGTACTTC. Translating it yields CSAVTGAYEQYF.

This clonotype showed up many times. This chain connects TRBV7-2 to TRBJ2-5, with TRBD2 matching 10 bases. CDR1 is SGHTA and CDR2 is FQGNSA in the germline V gene. There are 14 residues in the CDR3. With V trimmed by 3 bases and J by 4 bases, 2 bases remained unmatched. The CDR3 DNA is TGTGCCAGCAGCTTCACTAGCGGGGTAGAGACCCAGTACTTC. Translating it yields CASSFTSGVETQYF.

This clonotype was seen repeatedly, ten times or more. V gene TRBV30 combines with J gene TRBJ1-2, with 8 bases matching TRBD1. V shed 5 bases and J 8 bases; nucleotides not matched to a gene: 13. In germline, CDR1 is GTSNPN, CDR2 SVGIG (reference sequence). The CDR3 contains 14 residues. The CDR3 DNA follows: TGTGCCTGGCGACGGACAGGGATAAATTACGGCTACACCTTC. It codes for CAWRRTGINYGYTF.

This clonotype was recorded at least ten times. The chain links TRBV20-1 to TRBJ2-1; 11 bases are shared with TRBD2. Per the germline V gene, CDR1 is DFQATT and CDR2 is SNEGSKA (reference sequence). Unmatched junction bases numbered 7, after V lost 3 bases and J lost 6 bases. The CDR3 sequence is 15 residues long. CDR3 in amino acids: CSARPGTSGINEQFF. CDR3 nucleotides: TGCAGTGCTAGGCCCGGGACTAGCGGCATCAATGAGCAGTTCTTC.

This clonotype was seen ten or more times. The chain carries TRBV11-2 and TRBJ2-2; D call uncertain. The CDR3 extends over 13 amino acids. Trimming shortened V by 6 bases and J by 6 bases, and 11 bases separated the two germline ends. The germline V gene encodes CDR1 SGHAT and CDR2 FQNNGV. CDR3 sequence: CASSLRPSGELFF. The CDR3 DNA follows: TGTGCCAGCAGTCTGAGGCCTTCCGGGGAGCTGTTTTTT.

This clonotype was counted many times. V is TRBV9 and J is TRBJ1-6; D ambiguous. In germline, CDR1 is SGDLS, CDR2 YYNGEE. This CDR3 region has 14 residues. V lost 3 bases and J lost 6, with 10 bases in between. The CDR3 DNA reads as TGTGCCAGCAGCGCCGGGCCGCTTAATTCACCCCTCCACTTT. This codes for CASSAGPLNSPLHF.

This clonotype came up many times. V and J are TRBV24-1 and TRBJ1-2, with D uncertain. Germline V gives CDR1 KGHDR, CDR2 SFDVKD. V was trimmed by 7 bases and J by 0 bases, leaving 5 bases between them. The CDR3 has 12 residues. CDR3 region: CATRDPNYGYTF. The CDR3 DNA sequence: TGTGCCACCAGGGACCCTAACTATGGCTACACCTTC.

This clonotype was counted ten times or more. One end of the junction varies from germline; a read error may be responsible. The chain is built from TRBV6-4 and TRBJ1-1, with a tentative D call TRBD1 (5 bases). Looked up from germline, CDR1 is MRHNA and CDR2 is SNTAGT. The CDR3 covers 13 residues. The CDR3 coding sequence is TGTGCCAGCAGTTTCAAGAGCAGGGCTGAGGCTTTCTTT. Translating gives CASSFKSRAEAFF.

In regard to this clonotype: An end of the junction differs from the germline gene, which may be a read error. The chain is built from TRBV24-1 and TRBJ2-5; D remains ambiguous. This CDR3 region has 13 residues. Germline loops: CDR1 KGHDR, CDR2 SFDVKD. The CDR3 DNA reads as TGTGCCACCAGTGACCCCCTAAAAGAGACCCAGGACTTC. This encodes CATSDPLKETQDF.

This clonotype came up many times. This sequence joins TRBV10-3 and TRBJ2-3, with D possibly matching TRBD1 (5 bases). Trimming shortened V by 10 bases and J by 6 bases, and 23 bases separated the two germline ends. Germline CDR1 reads ENHRY; CDR2 reads SYGVKD. The CDR3 loop spans 15 amino acids. CDR3 sequence: CATSPGRTLGDTQYF. As DNA, the CDR3 is TGTGCCACCTCTCCGGGCAGGACACTCGGGGATACGCAGTATTTT.

The sample holds many counts of this clonotype. This rearrangement joins TRBV20-1 to TRBJ1-5; D gene uncertain. V dropped 2 bases and J dropped 2 bases, with 10 bases sitting between them. Germline loops: CDR1 DFQATT, CDR2 SNEGSKA (reference sequence). The length of the CDR3 is 14 residues. The CDR3 DNA sequence: TGCAGTGCTAGACCTTCCGGGGGCAATCAGCCCCAGCATTTT. Translated, it gives CSARPSGGNQPQHF.